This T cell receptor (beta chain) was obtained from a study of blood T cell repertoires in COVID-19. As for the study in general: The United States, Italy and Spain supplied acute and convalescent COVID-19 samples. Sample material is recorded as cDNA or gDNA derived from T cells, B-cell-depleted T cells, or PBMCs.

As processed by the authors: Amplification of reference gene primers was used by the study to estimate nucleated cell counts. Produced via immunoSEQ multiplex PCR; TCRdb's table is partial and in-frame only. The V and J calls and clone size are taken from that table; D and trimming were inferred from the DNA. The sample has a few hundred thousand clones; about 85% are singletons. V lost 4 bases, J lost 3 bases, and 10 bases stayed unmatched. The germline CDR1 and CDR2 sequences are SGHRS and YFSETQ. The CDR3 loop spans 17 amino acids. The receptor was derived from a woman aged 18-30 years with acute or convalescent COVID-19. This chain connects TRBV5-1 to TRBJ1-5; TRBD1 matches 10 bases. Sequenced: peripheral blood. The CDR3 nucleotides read TGCGCCAGCAGCAACTGGGGGGGACAGGGGTTCAATCAGCCCCAGCATTTT. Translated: CASSNWGGQGFNQPQHF.